The source of this TCR beta chain is a study of blood T cell repertoires in COVID-19. Study-wide context: Samples representing acute and convalescent COVID-19 were sourced from the United States, Italy and Spain. Sources were T cells, B-cell-depleted T cells, or PBMCs; the material itself was cDNA or gDNA.

Germline V CDR1 and CDR2: MNHNS, SASEGT. There are 13 residues in the CDR3. Trimming removed 3 bases at V and 0 bases at J, with 6 bases between. Participants' reported clinical history set cohort assignment. Two consecutive negative NP/OP PCR tests, clearance, or resolved symptoms defined Cohort 3 recovery. Sequencing used immunoSEQ multiplex PCR; TCRdb keeps in-frame clones, though not all of them. The sample has fewer than 500,000 clones; roughly nine tenths are singletons. The source of this sequence is a young man who had recovered from COVID-19. The chain joins TRBV6-1 to TRBJ2-7; D remains ambiguous. The sequencing input was PBMCs or T cells enriched from blood (not recorded which). This CDR3 is CASSESPSYEQYF. In DNA, the CDR3 is TGTGCCAGCAGTGAGTCTCCCTCCTACGAGCAGTACTTC.